The present T cell receptor beta chain was sequenced within a study of blood T cell repertoires in COVID-19. Authors' analysis steps: Using reference gene primer amplification, nucleated cell counts were estimated. TCRdb's table, derived via immunoSEQ multiplex PCR, lists solely in-frame clones and lacks some. The DNA was the basis for D and trimming; V, J and clone size are from that table. The sample yields roughly 380,000 clones, about 90% seen once. CDR3 length: 14 residues. Per the germline V gene, CDR1 is MDHEN and CDR2 is SYDVKM. The V end was cut by 7 bases, the J end by 1 base, with 12 bases between.

Material: PBMCs or T cells enriched from blood (not recorded which). The TCR originated in a woman aged 25 to 39 who had been exposed to COVID-19. The chain employs TRBV28 and TRBJ2-3; tentatively, D is TRBD1 (6 bases). In DNA, the CDR3 is TGTGCCAGCAATCCGGGACAACGCACAGATACGCAGTATTTT. Its protein is CASNPGQRTDTQYF. Variable domain in full (rest from reference TRBV28 and TRBJ2-3): DVKVTQSSRYLVKRTGEKVFLECVQDMDHENMFWYRQDPGLGLRLIYFSYDVKMKEKGDIPEGYSVSREKKERFSLILESASTNQTSMYLCASNPGQRTDTQYFGPGTRLTVL.